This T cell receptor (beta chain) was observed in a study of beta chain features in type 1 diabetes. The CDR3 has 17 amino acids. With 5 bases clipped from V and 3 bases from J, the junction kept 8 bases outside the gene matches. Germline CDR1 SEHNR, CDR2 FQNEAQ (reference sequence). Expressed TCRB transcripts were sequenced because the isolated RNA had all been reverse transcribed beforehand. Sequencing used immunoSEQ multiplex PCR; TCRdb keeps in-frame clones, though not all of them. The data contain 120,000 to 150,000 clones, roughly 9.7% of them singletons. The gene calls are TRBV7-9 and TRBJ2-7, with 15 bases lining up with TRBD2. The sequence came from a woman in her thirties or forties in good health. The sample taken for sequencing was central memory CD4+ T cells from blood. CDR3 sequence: CASSRGLAGGPYYEQYF. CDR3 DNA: TGTGCCAGCAGCCGGGGACTAGCGGGGGGTCCTTACTACGAGCAGTACTTC.